These 24 T cell receptor beta chains came from one sample sequenced in a study. MiXCR, run by TCRdb on the 5' RACE reads, gives a single entry per CDR3 protein. In the table there are approximately 60,000 distinct CDR3 sequences, 28% of which are singletons. The specimen was tumor-infiltrating memory CD4+ T cells sorted from the breast tumor. This sample's subset: memory CD4+ T cells, CD4+CD45RO+CD25-. Every receptor here comes from a female donor with breast cancer.

Notes on this clonotype: The junction does not match germline at one end; this may be a read error. The chain uses TRBV5-1 and TRBJ1-1; no definite D call. The CDR3 loop spans 15 amino acids. CDR1 is SGHRS and CDR2 is YFSETQ in the germline V gene. CDR3 nucleotide sequence: TGCACCAGCAGCTTTGGGTTAAGGTTAAACACTGAAGCTTTCTTC. Translated, it gives CTSSFGLRLNTEAFF.

J is TRBJ2-7 and V is TRBV6-1; D is perhaps TRBD2 (5 bases). V was clipped by 7 bases and J by 0 bases, with 13 bases between them. This CDR3 region has 14 residues. Germline CDR1 and CDR2: MNHNS and SASEGT. The CDR3 loop reads CASITAVSSYEQYF. The CDR3 nucleotides are TGTGCCAGCATAACAGCGGTCAGCTCCTACGAGCAGTACTTC.

A word on this clonotype: An end of the junction does not agree with germline; a read error may underlie this. The V gene is TRBV7-7, the J gene TRBJ1-1, with a weak D call TRBD1 (5 bases). The CDR3 extends over 18 amino acids. Germline V gives CDR1 SSHAT, CDR2 FNYEAQ (reference sequence). The CDR3 DNA is TGTGCTAGCAGCTCAAGCGGGTACAACAGGTTATCGAACACTGAAGCTTTCTTT. This codes for CASSSSGYNRLSNTEAFF.

In its sample, this clonotype was seen once. The chain links TRBV6-1 to TRBJ2-3; tentative D call: TRBD1 (6 bases). Germline V gene lookup returns CDR1 MNHNS and CDR2 SASEGT. The CDR3 sequence is 15 residues long. V was cut by 3 bases and J by 2 bases, with 12 bases left in between. CDR3 sequence reads: CASSERRQDTDTQYF. The CDR3 nucleotides read TGTGCCAGCAGTGAGAGAAGACAGGACACAGATACGCAGTATTTT.

Many counts were recorded for this clonotype. The rearrangement uses TRBV2 and TRBJ1-1; no clear D gene. Germline V gives CDR1 SNHLY, CDR2 FYNNEI. V dropped 10 bases and J dropped 7 bases, with 25 bases sitting between them. This CDR3 is 15 amino acids long. The CDR3 nucleotides read TGTGCCACCCACCAAAGCTCAACACACGTCGGTGAAGCTTTCTTT. It is translated as CATHQSSTHVGEAFF.

This clonotype was seen a few times. CDR3: CASSYGQGGNTIYF. CDR3 DNA sequence: TGTGCCAGCAGTTACGGACAGGGTGGAAACACCATATATTTT. The chain uses TRBV6-6 and TRBJ1-3, with 8 bases fitting TRBD1. The germline CDR1 and CDR2 sequences are MNHNY and SVGAGI (reference sequence). Trimming took 2 bases from V and 3 from J; bases not matched to a gene: 0. The CDR3 sequence is 14 residues long.

This clonotype occurred a few times. V is TRBV4-3 and J is TRBJ1-6; D is uncertain. The germline V gene encodes CDR1 LGHNA and CDR2 YSLEER. The CDR3 consists of 14 residues. V lost 6 bases and J 8 bases, leaving 14 bases between the germline ends. CDR3 sequence (DNA): TGCGCCAGCAGTCGGACGCCGGGGTATTCACCCCTCCACTTT. Translation gives CASSRTPGYSPLHF.

This clonotype was recorded a few times. The chain links TRBV28 to TRBJ2-5, with 7 positions matching TRBD1. V lost 4 bases, J lost 0 bases, and 2 bases stayed unmatched. Germline V gene data show CDR1 as MDHEN and CDR2 as SYDVKM. This CDR3 is built from 14 residues. The CDR3 DNA reads as TGTGCCAGCAGTTCAGGACAGGACCAAGAGACCCAGTACTTC. Its protein is CASSSGQDQETQYF.

This clonotype was recorded only once. The chain links TRBV6-2 or TRBV6-3 to TRBJ2-2, with no clear D. The CDR3 loop spans 11 amino acids. V was cut by 6 bases and J by 8 bases, with 7 bases left in between. CDR1 is MNHEY, CDR2 SVGEGT, per germline. DNA for the CDR3: TGTGCCAGCAGCCCCCGAGGGGAGCTGTTTTTT. It translates to CASSPRGELFF.

V gene TRBV7-2 combines with J gene TRBJ2-7; TRBD1 might be the D (5 bases). The CDR3 extends over 13 amino acids. The ends were cut back, 5 bases at V and 4 bases at J, with 12 bases in the middle. Germline loops: CDR1 SGHTA, CDR2 FQGNSA. The CDR3 DNA reads TGTGCCAGCAGCCTACAGACAGAATACGAGCAGTACTTC. Amino acid sequence: CASSLQTEYEQYF.

By share of the sample, this clonotype is medium-sized. The chain combines TRBV28 with TRBJ2-3, with a weak D call TRBD1 (7 bases). Germline V CDR1 and CDR2: MDHEN, SYDVKM. The V gene lost 3 bases and the J gene lost 1 base, with 20 bases spanning the gap. The CDR3 covers 18 residues. CDR3 loop: CASSFSRGQGGGTDTQYF. Written as DNA, the CDR3 is TGTGCCAGCAGTTTCTCGAGGGGGCAGGGGGGAGGCACAGATACGCAGTATTTT.

This clonotype appeared a few times. The V call is TRBV7-2, the J call TRBJ2-2; D is unclear. The CDR3 totals 13 residues. CDR1 and CDR2 from the germline V gene are SGHTA and FQGNSA. V was clipped by 8 bases and J by 0 bases, with 7 bases between them. The CDR3 nucleotides read TGTGCCAGCCGCGGCACGAACACCGGGGAGCTGTTTTTT. It encodes CASRGTNTGELFF.

This clonotype has more than one count but fewer than ten. V and J are TRBV5-1 and TRBJ2-3; TRBD1 might be the D (5 bases). CDR1 and CDR2 from the germline V gene are SGHRS and YFSETQ. The CDR3 extends over 14 amino acids. Trimming cost V 2 bases and J 0 bases, with 7 bases left between them. CDR3 loop: CASSFDSSTDTQYF. CDR3 DNA sequence: TGCGCCAGCAGCTTCGACAGTAGCACAGATACGCAGTATTTT.

This chain connects TRBV7-2 to TRBJ1-2, with TRBD1 as a possible D gene (5 bases). The CDR3 contains 14 residues. Trimming pared 0 bases from V and 8 bases from J, leaving 13 bases between. In germline, CDR1 is SGHTA, CDR2 FQGNSA. Here the CDR3 DNA reads TGTGCCAGCAGCTTAGCTCACCAGGGTGGCGGCTACACCTTC. It yields the protein CASSLAHQGGGYTF.

V usage is TRBV5-1 and J usage is TRBJ2-5; D gene uncertain. The V and J ends lost 0 bases and 6 bases respectively, with 18 bases between them. The CDR3 contains 16 residues. CDR1 and CDR2 (germline): SGHRS, YFSETQ. Here the CDR3 reads CASSLEASLVRKTQYF. DNA for the CDR3: TGCGCCAGCAGCTTGGAGGCGTCCCTCGTAAGGAAGACCCAGTACTTC.

This clonotype appeared a few times. The chain uses TRBV7-2 and TRBJ2-5; TRBD1 matches 12 bases. This CDR3 contains 14 residues. Germline assignment: CDR1 SGHTA and CDR2 FQGNSA. V shed 10 bases, J shed 5 bases, and the junction held 8 bases outside the gene matches. CDR3 sequence (DNA): TGTGCCACCAGGAGGGACAGGGGGCGTGAGACCCAGTACTTC. It yields the protein CATRRDRGRETQYF.

V gene TRBV20-1 combines with J gene TRBJ2-7; D not resolved. Trimming stripped 4 bases from V and 3 bases from J, with 16 bases between. The CDR3 is 14 residues long. CDR1 and CDR2 (germline): DFQATT, SNEGSKA (reference sequence). The CDR3 sequence: CSATLPQDGYEQYF. As DNA, the CDR3 is TGCAGTGCTACCTTACCGCAGGACGGCTACGAGCAGTACTTC.

The CDR3 coding sequence is TGCGCCAGCAGCTATCTGAGGGGTTCGACTGAAGCTTTCTTT. Translated: CASSYLRGSTEAFF. The chain carries TRBV5-1 and TRBJ1-1, with D tentatively TRBD1 (5 bases). Germline V lookup: CDR1 SGHRS, CDR2 YFSETQ. V was pared by 3 bases and J by 5 bases, with 14 bases between. CDR3 length: 14 residues.

The chain joins TRBV7-9 to TRBJ1-2, with 11 bases that match TRBD1. V dropped 3 bases and J dropped 4; count of bases not matched to a gene: 10. The germline CDR1 and CDR2 sequences are SEHNR and FQNEAQ (reference sequence). This CDR3 is built from 17 residues. The DNA for the CDR3 is TGTGCCAGCAGCTTGGGTGGACAGGGGGCGTTCCTCTATGGCTACACCTTC. This gives the protein CASSLGGQGAFLYGYTF.

The table lists this clonotype with a few counts. V usage is TRBV5-1 and J usage is TRBJ1-1; 7 nucleotides line up with TRBD1. After removal of 0 bases from V and 8 bases from J, the junction contained 4 bases not matched to a gene. This CDR3 region has 13 residues. The V gene's germline CDR1 is SGHRS and CDR2 YFSETQ. The CDR3 protein is CASSLGRDSEAFF. The CDR3 bases are TGCGCCAGCAGCTTGGGACGGGACAGCGAAGCTTTCTTT.

This clonotype was observed a handful of times. The chain uses TRBV20-1 and TRBJ2-5; 9 nucleotides line up with TRBD1. Trimming at V came to 3 bases and at J to 4 bases, leaving 6 bases not matched to a gene. The CDR3 has 14 residues. Germline V gene lookup returns CDR1 DFQATT and CDR2 SNEGSKA (reference sequence). The CDR3 sequence: CSASMGTGIETQYF. CDR3 coding DNA: TGCAGTGCTAGTATGGGGACAGGGATAGAGACCCAGTACTTC.

This clonotype has only a few counts. The chain carries TRBV20-1 and TRBJ1-2; no definite D call. Per germline, CDR1 DFQATT and CDR2 SNEGSKA (reference sequence). Trimming pared 1 base from V and 8 bases from J, leaving 14 bases between. The CDR3 is 13 residues long. The chain's CDR3 is CSARVSGGRGYTF. CDR3 DNA sequence: TGCAGTGCTAGAGTATCCGGAGGGAGAGGCTACACCTTC.

This chain links TRBV6-6 with TRBJ1-1, with 9 bases identical to TRBD1. V dropped 7 bases and J dropped 3; count of bases not matched to a gene: 6. Germline assignment: CDR1 MNHNY and CDR2 SVGAGI (reference sequence). The CDR3 totals 14 residues. The CDR3 protein is CASTDRGFDTEAFF. Here the CDR3 DNA reads TGTGCCAGCACGGACAGGGGATTCGACACTGAAGCTTTCTTT.

Only a few counts were recorded for this clonotype. J is TRBJ2-5 and V is TRBV20-1; D is undetermined. From germline, CDR1 is DFQATT and CDR2 SNEGSKA (reference sequence). The CDR3 loop spans 12 amino acids. V was pared by 3 bases and J by 7 bases, with 12 bases between. CDR3: CSASDSSGTQYF. The CDR3 nucleotides are TGCAGTGCTAGCGACTCCTCGGGGACCCAGTACTTC.